This TCR beta chain was sequenced during a study of CXCR3-negative and CXCR3-positive naive CD8 T cells. Study-level results: Comparison of naive cells showed more hydrophobic TRB CDR3s in CXCR3-positive than in CXCR3-negative naive cells.

CDR1 and CDR2 (germline): SGDLS, YYNGEE. This CDR3 has 17 amino acids. With respect to this clonotype: Antigen specificity is unknown.

All TRB cDNA libraries came from 5' RACE performed with UMI labels. TCRdb reprocessed the 5' RACE reads and stores each CDR3 protein as one record, lacking DNA. The sample has tens of thousands of distinct CDR3 sequences; the top ten hold 0.9% to 1.2%. Sequences were obtained from naive CXCR3- CD8+ T cells from blood. This sample's subset: CD45RO-CCR7+CD27+CD95- naive CD8+ T cells lacking CXCR3 (TNR3-). The receptor was isolated from a human donor in good health. Some clones in this sample may be carry-over from other donors' samples. The rearrangement uses TRBV9 and TRBJ2-3; lacking DNA, the TRBD1 call made by TCRdb goes unchecked. The CDR3 loop reads CASSPRGRSDIPDTQYF.